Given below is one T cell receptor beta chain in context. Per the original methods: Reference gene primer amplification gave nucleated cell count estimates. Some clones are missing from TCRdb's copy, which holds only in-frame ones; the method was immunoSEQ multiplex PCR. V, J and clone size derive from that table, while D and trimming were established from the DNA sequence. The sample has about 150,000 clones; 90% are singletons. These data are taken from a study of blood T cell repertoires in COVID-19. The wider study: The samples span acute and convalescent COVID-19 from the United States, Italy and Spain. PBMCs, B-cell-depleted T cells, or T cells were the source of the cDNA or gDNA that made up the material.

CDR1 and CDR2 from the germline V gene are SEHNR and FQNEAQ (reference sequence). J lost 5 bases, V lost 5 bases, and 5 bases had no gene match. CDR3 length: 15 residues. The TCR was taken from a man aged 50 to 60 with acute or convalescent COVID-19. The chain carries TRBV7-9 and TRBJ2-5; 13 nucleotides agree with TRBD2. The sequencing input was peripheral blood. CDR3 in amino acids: CASSGGLAGIETQYF. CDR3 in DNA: TGTGCCAGCAGCGGGGGACTAGCGGGGATTGAGACCCAGTACTTC.